The clone carrying this TCR beta chain has more than one count but fewer than ten. What it binds is not known. This entry is derived from a study of cytomegalovirus exposure and HLA in healthy donors. Overall study results and limits: Reports credit the classifier with highly specific, highly sensitive diagnosis of cytomegalovirus status.

CDR3 length equals 16 residues. Germline lookup yields CDR1 SGHVS and CDR2 FQNEAQ. V gave up 2 bases and J gave up 4 bases, with 15 bases separating them. In the PCR, 60 Vbeta and 13 Jbeta primers were used. Produced via immunoSEQ multiplex PCR; TCRdb's table is partial and in-frame only. The sample consists of about 120,000 clones, 77% of them appearing once. This TCR was sampled from a man younger than 30 in good health and CMV-seropositive. The specimen was PBMCs. J is TRBJ1-5 and V is TRBV7-8; possible D gene TRBD1, 5 bases. The CDR3 nucleotides read TGTGCCAGCAGCTTATCCCTGGGGGGGTCTAATCAGCCCCAGCATTTT. Translation gives CASSLSLGGSNQPQHF.